In its sample, the clone carrying this TCR beta chain was seen a few times. Its matching antigen is unknown. TCRdb redid the calling of the 5' RACE reads with MiXCR, one entry per CDR3 protein. The sample has over 550,000 distinct CDR3 sequences, 7.1% seen once; the top ten hold approximately 1.5%. Healthy Caucasian donors formed the entire cohort. The data belong to a study of identical twins. Points from the study as a whole: Out-of-frame alpha sequences that twins shared showed excess low generation probability.

CDR1 LGHDT and CDR2 YNNKEL come from the germline V gene (reference sequence). Trimming took off 1 base at V and 5 bases at J, with 9 bases between the two ends. CDR3 length: 14 residues. The data also belong to a second study, concerning yellow fever vaccine responses in identical twins. That work states: Twins reportedly had a vaccine T cell response that seemed partly convergent, partly personalized.

The sequenced material came from PBMCs. The TCR was taken from a woman between 18 and 29 years old in good health. The rearrangement links TRBV3-1 to TRBJ2-1; D unresolved. The CDR3 DNA reads TGTGCCAGCAGCCAAGGTATCTCTGACAATGAGCAGTTCTTC. Translating it yields CASSQGISDNEQFF.